The entry below describes one TCR beta chain. What antigen it recognizes has not been identified. No clone much larger than this one lies a single base away; base qualities are absent. This sample is drawn from a study of cytomegalovirus exposure and HLA in healthy donors (dated by TCRdb to between 2016 and 2019). For the study in its entirety: An earlier analysis of roughly 500 of the donors reported about 300 Gb of sequence data and 117 million unique TCR beta sequences obtained from about 200 million T cells. Every repertoire in the discovery cohort had been generated on one and the same sequencing platform. A later genetic analysis used genome-wide SNP genotypes for 398 of the 666 donors, treating that subset as a discovery cohort. High-throughput TCR immunosequencing, statistical association of individual TCRs with disease status, and machine learning were combined to predict cytomegalovirus infection status. To study patterns of TCR occurrence, a later analysis re-analyzed previously published TCR beta repertoires from 600 to 750 donors and added high-resolution HLA genotyping. Five DR-DQ haplotypes were handled as single units for association and clustering because linkage in the cohort was strong. The aim of the study was to test whether cataloging public T cell receptors could identify signatures of past pathogen exposure. Among some 400 genotyped donors of the cohort, an average of approximately 200,000 unique TCR beta nucleotide sequences was sequenced per donor, of which about 18% were non-productive. Donor age, sex, ethnicity and CMV serostatus were collected together with the repertoire data. Using immunosequencing, the study profiled T cell repertoires from 550 to 750 subjects and related those repertoires to cytomegalovirus serostatus. An early release that covered several hundred HLA-typed donors contained approximately 300 gigabases of sequencing data and some 87 million unique TCR sequences. Class I and class II HLA loci were covered by the typing at four-digit resolution. Typing coverage varied by locus: 629-630 donors for A, B, C, DRB1 and DQB1; roughly 520 for DQA1; around 610 for DPA1; 450 to 480 for DPB1. Besides the first cohort of under 700 subjects, a separate validation cohort made up of 120 or so different subjects was used. Rather than drawing on any new phenotypic data, the later analysis identified candidate immune exposures from TCR beta sequences and the way those sequences occurred across donors. Of the 300 to 400 genotyped donors, approximately 80% fell in the genetic ancestry cluster associated with self-reported Caucasian donors. To decide whether each TCR beta V gene segment behaved as functional or pseudogenic, an earlier analysis of over 500 of the donors relied on high-throughput TCR beta sequencing.

The cohort comprised fewer than 750 healthy bone marrow donors. At the time of sampling, all cohort members were nominally healthy, though unrecorded immune exposures were likely present. The donor was CMV seronegative and belonged to the group of 352 seronegative cohort members. A peripheral blood sample was collected from each donor, and TCR beta sequencing was performed on peripheral blood mononuclear cells. The Qiagen DNeasy Blood Extraction Kit was used to extract genomic DNA from the blood cell samples. Library preparation was by the immunoSEQ multiplex PCR assay. The multiplex PCR relied on a mix of 60 forward primers for TCR Vbeta segments and 13 reverse primers for TCR Jbeta segments. Amplification of the CDR3 region of rearranged TCR beta genes was performed with a multiplex PCR assay on genomic DNA. The amplified TCR beta libraries were sequenced on the Illumina HiSeq System as 87-base-pair reads. The study's processing was this. A later analysis counted about 82 million unique TCR beta chains across the 550 to 750 repertoires, and around 9.9 million of these chains were shared by at least two donors. Raw reads were error-corrected and collapsed into unique sequences with a nearest-neighbor algorithm that merged closely related sequences to remove PCR and sequencing errors. V, D and J gene segments were assigned by aligning CDR3 sequences to IMGT reference sequences. For a sequence to be retained, a match of at least six nucleotides was required to both a V gene segment and a J gene segment. Rearrangements were classified as productive when the CDR3 lacked stop codons and remained in frame with V and J, and all other rearrangements were classified as non-productive. CDR3 was defined according to IMGT convention as the region running from the second conserved V-encoded cysteine to the conserved J-encoded phenylalanine. In an earlier analysis of around 640 of the donors, sequences lacking an unambiguous match to a single V gene segment were excluded. An earlier analysis of fewer than 750 of the donors classified V segments as functional when productive rearrangements were above 56.7% and as segregating when the standard deviation between donors was above 5%. A statistical classification framework was developed to diagnose cytomegalovirus status using the catalog of TCR beta chain sequences. In a later analysis, TCR nucleotide sequences were compared against IMGT/GENE-DB human TR gene sequences so that V and J genes could be assigned. The TCRdist pipeline was used in a later analysis to assign CDR3 sequences and most-parsimonious VDJ recombination scenarios. In a later analysis, each TCR beta chain was defined by its CDR3 amino acid sequence together with its V-gene family, and reads lacking a unique V-gene family were excluded. In a later analysis, 450 to 600 highly shared, low-generation-probability nucleotide sequences were removed to address suspected cross-contamination and a sequencing artifact. In a later analysis, a clonal expansion index for each public chain was calculated from normalized within-repertoire ranks of inferred template counts. Generation probabilities in a later analysis came from a VDJ recombination model fitted to out-of-frame rearrangements, and those results were checked against IGoR. A later analysis scored TCR-TCR, TCR-HLA and TCR-CMV co-occurrence with hypergeometric tests, applying a repertoire-size bias correction to TCR pairs. To estimate false discovery rates, a later analysis permuted the HLA or CMV assignments 20 times. In a later analysis, co-occurring TCRs were grouped with DBSCAN, and TCRdist sequence similarity was added when clustering was performed within HLA-allele-positive subsets. Co-occurrence clustering excluded repertoires with fewer than 30,000 or more than 120,000 public chains, plus five with anomalous nucleotide sharing. This immuneACCESS table, as held by TCRdb, lists in-frame sequences with V and J called but not all clones. Of the missing ones, under half trace to an unresolved V gene in checked studies; the others have no known cause. The DNA gave D and trimming, while V, J and clone size come from that table. For this sample the table gives roughly 130,000 clones, of which 60% to 80% were detected only once. The ten top clones hold approximately 1% of the sample.

Summary of the overall study and its limitations: A further reported finding was that TCR beta sequences accurately predicted the HLA-A and HLA-B alleles for most subjects in the first cohort. An earlier analysis of approximately 590 of the donors showed that most TCR beta V segments appeared in productive rearrangements either about 90% or about 30% of the time, which broadly matched IMGT annotations. Correlated functional status among segregating V segments might be attributable to linkage disequilibrium, but an unknown experimental factor could not be ruled out. Cytomegalovirus status was reported to be diagnosed by the classifier with high specificity and sensitivity in both the original and validation cohorts. Because counts were too low, around 18 rarely observed V segments, including chromosome 9 orphons, were left out of the earlier analysis of approximately 500 of the donors. According to a later genetic analysis, donors in an Asian-associated ancestry cluster had fewer N-insertions in productive TCRs than the roughly 670-donor mean. A cluster of highly shared sequence variants was judged likely to be a technical artifact of the sequencing pipeline. A later analysis reported that several top co-occurrence clusters appeared linked to parvovirus B19, influenza, CMV and Epstein-Barr virus. V-gene and J-gene trimming of TCR beta chains was associated with a missense DCLRE1C variant in a later genetic analysis, and the association was replicated in an independent cohort. In a later analysis, the rate of TCR association differed among HLA loci, with DRB1 alleles having the most associated TCRs and HLA-C alleles having the fewest. In this cohort, only TCR beta chains were sequenced, and detectable features were limited by the absence of alpha or paired-chain data. The only immune exposure information available for the cohort was CMV serostatus. A later analysis found that most CMV-associated TCR beta chains appeared HLA-restricted, with HLA associations seemingly driven largely by CMV exposure. Specific HLA alleles were associated with some 15,000 TCR beta sequences at a false discovery rate of 0.05 in a later analysis. Some IMGT-functional V segments, including TRBV6-2 and TRBV6-3, could not be told apart with the 87-base-pair reads, so those segments were excluded. According to the authors, the approach could potentially be generalized to other disease states and immunological phenotypes. Most TCR sequences were seen in very few donors, while some public TCRs were found in many individuals. Sequencing depth was assumed to be roughly uniform across donors in the presence/absence analyses, though that assumption may not hold. The study gave a list of under 200 TCR beta chains associated with cytomegalovirus. Because HLA typing was unavailable for some donors at each locus, only the typed subset was used in association tests. Assigning TCR associations to individual alleles was difficult when HLA alleles, especially DR and DQ, strongly co-occurred. A later analysis found that HLA-associated TCR beta chains were more clonally expanded and had lower generation probabilities than equally common non-associated chains. In vitro tests confirmed that a few of the cytomegalovirus-associated TCR beta chains recognize cytomegalovirus antigens.

The CDR3 covers 15 residues, taking in both the cysteine and the phenylalanine. Only CDR3 DNA remains: 45 bases, in frame from the first base. V and J are trimmed by 8 bases and 4 bases, and the gene matches miss 10 bases of the junction. The germline V gene (reference sequence) specifies LNHDA as CDR1 and SQIVND as CDR2. The sequence is built from TRBV19 and TRBJ2-7; TRBD1 lines up with 11 middle nucleotides. Sequencing input: PBMCs. The TCR comes from a man aged 18 to 30 in good health and CMV-seronegative. This receptor has the CDR3 CASQPGTGGGYEQYF. The sequenced DNA: TGTGCCAGTCAACCCGGGACAGGGGGAGGGTACGAGCAGTACTTC.